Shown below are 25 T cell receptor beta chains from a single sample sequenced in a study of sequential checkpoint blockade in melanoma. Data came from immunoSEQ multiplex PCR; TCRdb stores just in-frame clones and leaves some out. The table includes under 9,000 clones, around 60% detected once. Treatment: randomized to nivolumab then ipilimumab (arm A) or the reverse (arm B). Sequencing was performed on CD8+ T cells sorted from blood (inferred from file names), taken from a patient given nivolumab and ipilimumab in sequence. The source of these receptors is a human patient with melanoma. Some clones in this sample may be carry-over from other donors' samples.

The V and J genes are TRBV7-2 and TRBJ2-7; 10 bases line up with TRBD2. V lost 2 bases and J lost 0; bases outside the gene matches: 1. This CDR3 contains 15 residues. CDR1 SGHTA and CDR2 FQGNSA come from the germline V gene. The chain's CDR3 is CASSLIAGGSYEQYF. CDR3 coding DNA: TGTGCCAGCAGCTTAATAGCGGGGGGCTCCTACGAGCAGTACTTC.

This CDR3 is CASSPRRTSSDEQYF. CDR3 sequence (DNA): TGTGCCAGCAGCCCACGCCGGACTTCCTCTGACGAGCAGTACTTC. The chain carries TRBV5-6 and TRBJ2-7, with D perhaps TRBD2 (5 bases). There are 15 residues in the CDR3. Germline V CDR1 and CDR2: SGHDT, YYEEEE. Trimming took 4 bases from V and 5 from J, leaving 19 bases between them.

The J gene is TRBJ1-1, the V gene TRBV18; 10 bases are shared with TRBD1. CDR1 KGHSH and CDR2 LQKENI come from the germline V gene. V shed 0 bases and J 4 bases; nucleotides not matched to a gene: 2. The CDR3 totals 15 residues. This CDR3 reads CASSPPGQGSTEAFF. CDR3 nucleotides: TGTGCCAGCTCACCACCGGGACAGGGGAGCACTGAAGCTTTCTTT.

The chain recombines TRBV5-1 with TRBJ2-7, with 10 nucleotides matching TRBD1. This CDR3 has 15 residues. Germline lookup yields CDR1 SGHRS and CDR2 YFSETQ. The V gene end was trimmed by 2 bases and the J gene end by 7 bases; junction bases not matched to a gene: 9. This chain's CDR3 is CASSLSGTGVREQYF. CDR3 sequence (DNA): TGCGCCAGCAGCTTATCCGGGACAGGGGTCAGGGAGCAGTACTTC.

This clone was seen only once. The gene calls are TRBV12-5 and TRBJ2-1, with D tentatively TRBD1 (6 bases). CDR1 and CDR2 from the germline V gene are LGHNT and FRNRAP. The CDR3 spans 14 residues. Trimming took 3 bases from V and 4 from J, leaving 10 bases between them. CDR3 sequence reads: CASGLGGQYNEQFF. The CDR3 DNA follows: TGTGCTAGTGGTTTAGGAGGACAGTACAATGAGCAGTTCTTC.

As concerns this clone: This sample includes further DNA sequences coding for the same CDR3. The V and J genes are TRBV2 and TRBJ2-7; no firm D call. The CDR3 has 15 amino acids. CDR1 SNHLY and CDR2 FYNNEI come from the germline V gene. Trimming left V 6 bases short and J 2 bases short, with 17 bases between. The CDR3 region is CASSEPTPNPYEQYF. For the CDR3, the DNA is TGTGCCAGCAGCGAACCAACTCCGAACCCCTACGAGCAGTACTTC. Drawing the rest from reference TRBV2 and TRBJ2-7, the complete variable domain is EPEVTQTPSHQVTQMGQEVILRCVPISNHLYFYWYRQILGQKVEFLVSFYNNEISEKSEIFDDQFSVERPDGSNFTLKIRSTKLEDSAMYFCASSEPTPNPYEQYFGPGTRLTVT.

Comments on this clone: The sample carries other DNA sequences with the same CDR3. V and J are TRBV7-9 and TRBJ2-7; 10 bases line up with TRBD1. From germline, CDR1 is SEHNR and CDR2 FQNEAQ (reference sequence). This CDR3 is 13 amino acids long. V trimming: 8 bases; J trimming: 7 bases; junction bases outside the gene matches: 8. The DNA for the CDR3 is TGTGCCAGCCGGACAGGGGGTCCGGGGGAGCAGTACTTC. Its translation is CASRTGGPGEQYF.

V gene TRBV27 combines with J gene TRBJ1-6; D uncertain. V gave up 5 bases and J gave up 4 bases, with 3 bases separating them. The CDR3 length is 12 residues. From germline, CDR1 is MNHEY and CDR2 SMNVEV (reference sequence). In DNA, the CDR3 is TGTGCCAGCAGTCTTTATAATTCACCCCTCCACTTT. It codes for CASSLYNSPLHF.

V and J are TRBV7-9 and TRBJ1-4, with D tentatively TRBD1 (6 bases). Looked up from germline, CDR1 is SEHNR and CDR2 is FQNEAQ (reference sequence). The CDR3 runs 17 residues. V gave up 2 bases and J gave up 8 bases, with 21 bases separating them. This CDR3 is CASSLRGNGVGYEKLFF. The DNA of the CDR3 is TGTGCCAGCAGCTTAAGGGGGAACGGGGTGGGCTACGAAAAACTGTTTTTT.

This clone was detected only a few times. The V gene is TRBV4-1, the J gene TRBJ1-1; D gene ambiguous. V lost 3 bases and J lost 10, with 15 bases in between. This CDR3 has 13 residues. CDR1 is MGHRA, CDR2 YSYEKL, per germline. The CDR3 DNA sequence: TGCGCCAGCAGCCATAGGGAGGGCGAGGGAGCTTTCTTT. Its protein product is CASSHREGEGAFF.

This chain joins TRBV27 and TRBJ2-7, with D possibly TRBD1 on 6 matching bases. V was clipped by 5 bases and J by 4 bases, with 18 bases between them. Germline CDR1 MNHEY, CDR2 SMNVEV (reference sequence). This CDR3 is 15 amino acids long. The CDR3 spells CASSPAGTPSYEQYF. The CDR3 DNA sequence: TGTGCCAGCAGTCCAGCCGGGACACCTAGTTACGAGCAGTACTTC.

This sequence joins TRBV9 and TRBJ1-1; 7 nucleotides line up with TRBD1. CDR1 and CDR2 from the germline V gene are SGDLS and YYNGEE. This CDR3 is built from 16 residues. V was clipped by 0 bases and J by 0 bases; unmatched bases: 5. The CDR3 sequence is CASSVGIQGMNTEAFF. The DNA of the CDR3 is TGTGCCAGCAGCGTAGGTATACAGGGGATGAACACTGAAGCTTTCTTT.

This chain's CDR3 is CASRTGYGYTF. The DNA of the CDR3 is TGTGCCAGCAGAACAGGCTATGGCTACACCTTC. This chain uses TRBV2 with TRBJ1-2; D possibly corresponds to TRBD1 (5 bases). Trimming pared 6 bases from V and 4 bases from J, leaving 6 bases between. The germline V gene encodes CDR1 SNHLY and CDR2 FYNNEI. The CDR3 extends over 11 amino acids.

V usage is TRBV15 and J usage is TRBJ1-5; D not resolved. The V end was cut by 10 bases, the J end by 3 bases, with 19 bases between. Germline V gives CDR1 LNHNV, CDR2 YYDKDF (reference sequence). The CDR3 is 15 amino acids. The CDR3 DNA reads TGTGCCAGCACCGCCCCTGAGGGTTACAATCAGCCCCAGCATTTT. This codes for CASTAPEGYNQPQHF.

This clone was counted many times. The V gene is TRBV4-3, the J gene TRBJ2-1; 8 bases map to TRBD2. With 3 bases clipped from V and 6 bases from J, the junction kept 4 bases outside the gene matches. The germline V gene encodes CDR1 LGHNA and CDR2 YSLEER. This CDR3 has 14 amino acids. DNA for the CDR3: TGCGCCAGCAGCCACGGGGGGGCCGCCAATGAGCAGTTCTTC. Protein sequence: CASSHGGAANEQFF.

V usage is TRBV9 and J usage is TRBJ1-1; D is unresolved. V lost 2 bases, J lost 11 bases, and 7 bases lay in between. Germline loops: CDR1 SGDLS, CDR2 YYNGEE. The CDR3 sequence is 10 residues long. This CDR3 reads CASSVTQAFF. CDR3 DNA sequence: TGTGCCAGCAGCGTGACTCAGGCTTTCTTT.

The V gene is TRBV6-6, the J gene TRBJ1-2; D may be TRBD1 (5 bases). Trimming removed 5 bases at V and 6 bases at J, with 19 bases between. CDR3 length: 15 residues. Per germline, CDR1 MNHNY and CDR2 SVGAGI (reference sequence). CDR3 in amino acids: CASSQEDRDSNGYTF. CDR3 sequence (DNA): TGTGCCAGCAGTCAAGAGGACCGGGACTCTAATGGCTACACCTTC.

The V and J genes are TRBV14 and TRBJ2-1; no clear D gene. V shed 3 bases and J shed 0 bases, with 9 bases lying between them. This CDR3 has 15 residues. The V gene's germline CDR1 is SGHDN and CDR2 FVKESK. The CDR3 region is CASSHPPSSYNEQFF. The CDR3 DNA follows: TGTGCCAGCAGCCATCCCCCGAGCTCCTACAATGAGCAGTTCTTC.

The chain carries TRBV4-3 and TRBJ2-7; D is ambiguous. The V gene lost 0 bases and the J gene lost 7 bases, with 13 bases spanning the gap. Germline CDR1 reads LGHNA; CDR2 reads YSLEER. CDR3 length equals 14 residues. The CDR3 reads CASSQDRHSTEQYF. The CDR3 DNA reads TGCGCCAGCAGCCAAGATCGTCACTCTACGGAGCAGTACTTC.

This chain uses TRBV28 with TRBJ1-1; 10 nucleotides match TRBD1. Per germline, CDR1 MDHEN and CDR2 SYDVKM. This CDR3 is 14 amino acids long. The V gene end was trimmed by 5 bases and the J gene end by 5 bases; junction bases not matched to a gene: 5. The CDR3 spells CASSLGQGGTEAFF. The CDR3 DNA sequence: TGTGCCAGCAGTCTCGGACAGGGGGGTACTGAAGCTTTCTTT.

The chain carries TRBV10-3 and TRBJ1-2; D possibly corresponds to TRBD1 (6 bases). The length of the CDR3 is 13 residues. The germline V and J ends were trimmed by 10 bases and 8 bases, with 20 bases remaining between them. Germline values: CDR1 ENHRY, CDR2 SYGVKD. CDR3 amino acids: CATGQQGVRGYTF. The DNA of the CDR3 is TGTGCCACCGGACAACAGGGTGTTCGGGGCTACACCTTC.

The CDR3 nucleotides read TGTGCCAGCAACGATATCAGGGATGAAGCTTTCTTT. Its protein is CASNDIRDEAFF. The rearrangement joins TRBV28 to TRBJ1-1; D might be TRBD1 (5 bases). The V gene lost 7 bases and the J gene lost 7 bases, with 13 bases spanning the gap. CDR1 and CDR2 from the germline V gene are MDHEN and SYDVKM. The CDR3 runs to 12 residues.

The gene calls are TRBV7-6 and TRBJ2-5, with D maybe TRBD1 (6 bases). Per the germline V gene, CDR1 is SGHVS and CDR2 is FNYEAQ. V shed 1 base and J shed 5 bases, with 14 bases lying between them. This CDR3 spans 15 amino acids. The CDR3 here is CASSLVRDKWETQYF. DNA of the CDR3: TGTGCCAGCAGCTTAGTCCGGGACAAATGGGAGACCCAGTACTTC. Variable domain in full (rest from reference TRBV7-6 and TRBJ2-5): GAGVSQSPRYKVTKRGQDVALRCDPISGHVSLYWYRQALGQGPEFLTYFNYEAQQDKSGLPNDRFSAERPEGSISTLTIQRTEQRDSAMYRCASSLVRDKWETQYFGPGTRLLVL.

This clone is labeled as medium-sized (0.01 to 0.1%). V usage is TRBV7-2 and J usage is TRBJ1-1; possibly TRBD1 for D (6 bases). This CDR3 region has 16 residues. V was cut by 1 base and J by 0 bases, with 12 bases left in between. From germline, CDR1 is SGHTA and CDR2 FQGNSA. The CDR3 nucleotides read TGTGCCAGCAGCTTAGTGAGGACAGAGATGAACACTGAAGCTTTCTTT. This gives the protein CASSLVRTEMNTEAFF.

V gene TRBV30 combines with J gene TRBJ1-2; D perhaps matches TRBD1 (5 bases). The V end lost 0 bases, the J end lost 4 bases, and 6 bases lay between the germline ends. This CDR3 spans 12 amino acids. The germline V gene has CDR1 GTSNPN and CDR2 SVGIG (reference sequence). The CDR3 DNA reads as TGTGCCTGGAGTGTCGGGGGCTATGGCTACACCTTC. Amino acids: CAWSVGGYGYTF.